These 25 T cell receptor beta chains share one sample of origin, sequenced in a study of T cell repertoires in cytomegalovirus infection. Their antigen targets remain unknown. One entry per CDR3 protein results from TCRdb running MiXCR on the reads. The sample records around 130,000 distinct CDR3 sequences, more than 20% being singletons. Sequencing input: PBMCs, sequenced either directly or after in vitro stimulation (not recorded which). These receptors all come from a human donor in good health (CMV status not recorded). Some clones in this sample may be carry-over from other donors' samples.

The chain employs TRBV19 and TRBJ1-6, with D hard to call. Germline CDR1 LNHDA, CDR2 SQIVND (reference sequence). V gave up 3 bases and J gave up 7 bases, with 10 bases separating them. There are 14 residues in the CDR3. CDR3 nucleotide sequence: TGTGCCAGTAGTATCCAGTCGGGAAATTCACCCCTCCACTTT. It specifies CASSIQSGNSPLHF.

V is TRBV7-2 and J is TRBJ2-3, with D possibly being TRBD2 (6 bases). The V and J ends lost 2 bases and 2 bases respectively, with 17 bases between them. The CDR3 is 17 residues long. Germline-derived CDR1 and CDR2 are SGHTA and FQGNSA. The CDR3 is CASSLRGAGLYTDTQYF. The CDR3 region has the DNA TGTGCCAGCAGCTTAAGAGGTGCGGGGCTCTACACAGATACGCAGTATTTT.

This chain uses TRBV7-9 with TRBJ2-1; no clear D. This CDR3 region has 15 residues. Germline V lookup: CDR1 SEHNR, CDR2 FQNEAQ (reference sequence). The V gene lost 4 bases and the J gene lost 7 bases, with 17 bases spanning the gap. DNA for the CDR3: TGTGCCAGCAGCTCCGGGCCGGAACAAGAGAATGAGCAGTTCTTC. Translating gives CASSSGPEQENEQFF.

CDR3: CASKKAGWEQYF. In DNA form, the CDR3 reads TGTGCCAGCAAAAAGGCAGGTTGGGAGCAGTACTTC. The chain links TRBV6-5 to TRBJ2-7; D not certain. The CDR3 contains 12 residues. With 7 bases removed from V and 7 bases from J, the gap between germline ends came to 14 bases. CDR1 and CDR2 from the germline V gene are MNHEY and SVGAGI.

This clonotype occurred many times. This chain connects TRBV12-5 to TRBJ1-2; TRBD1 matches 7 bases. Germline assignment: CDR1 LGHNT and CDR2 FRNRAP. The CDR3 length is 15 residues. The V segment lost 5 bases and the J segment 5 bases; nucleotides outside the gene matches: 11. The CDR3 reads CASGPPTGVWYGYTF. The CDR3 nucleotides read TGTGCTAGTGGTCCACCTACAGGGGTTTGGTATGGCTACACCTTC.

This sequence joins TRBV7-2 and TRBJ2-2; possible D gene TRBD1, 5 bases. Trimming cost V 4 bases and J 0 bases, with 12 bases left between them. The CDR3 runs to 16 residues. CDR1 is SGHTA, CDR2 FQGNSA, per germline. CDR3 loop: CASSSDGAPNTGELFF. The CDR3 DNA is TGTGCCAGCAGCTCCGATGGGGCGCCGAACACCGGGGAGCTGTTTTTT.

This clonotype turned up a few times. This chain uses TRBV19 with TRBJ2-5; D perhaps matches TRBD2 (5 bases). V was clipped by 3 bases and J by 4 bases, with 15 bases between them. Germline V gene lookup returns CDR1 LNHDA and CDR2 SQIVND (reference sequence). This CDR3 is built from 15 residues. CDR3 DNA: TGTGCCAGTAGTATCGCGGACGGGGTACCAGAGACCCAGTACTTC. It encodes CASSIADGVPETQYF.

CDR3 region: CASSYSRQGLAGTGGQYF. CDR3 DNA: TGTGCCAGCAGTTACTCGAGACAGGGACTAGCGGGAACGGGCGGGCAGTACTTC. The chain recombines TRBV6-2 or TRBV6-3 with TRBJ2-7; 13 bases fit TRBD2. CDR1 is MNHEY, CDR2 SVGEGT, per germline. This CDR3 contains 18 residues. Trimming took 0 bases from V and 9 from J; bases not matched to a gene: 14.

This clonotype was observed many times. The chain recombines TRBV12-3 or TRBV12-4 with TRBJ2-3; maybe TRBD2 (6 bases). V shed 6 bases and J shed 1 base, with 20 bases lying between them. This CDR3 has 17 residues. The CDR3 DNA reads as TGTGCCAGCAGCCCTCGTTGGGGGGAGTATCGCACAGATACGCAGTATTTT. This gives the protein CASSPRWGEYRTDTQYF.

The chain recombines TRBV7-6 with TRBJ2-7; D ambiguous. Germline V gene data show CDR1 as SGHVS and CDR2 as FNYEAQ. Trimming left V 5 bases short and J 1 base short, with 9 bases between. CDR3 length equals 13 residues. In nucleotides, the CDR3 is TGTGCCAGCAGCCTCGACACTTCCTACGAGCAGTACTTC. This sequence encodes CASSLDTSYEQYF.

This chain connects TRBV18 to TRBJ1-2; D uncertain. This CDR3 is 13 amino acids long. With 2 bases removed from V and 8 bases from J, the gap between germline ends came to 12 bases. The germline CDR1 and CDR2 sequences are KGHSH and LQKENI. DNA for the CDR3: TGTGCCAGCTCACCAGGTCAGCCTATAGGCTACACCTTC. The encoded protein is CASSPGQPIGYTF.

Here the CDR3 reads CASSQGSGVRETQYF. The CDR3 DNA is TGCGCCAGCAGCCAAGGGTCGGGGGTTAGGGAGACCCAGTACTTC. This chain joins TRBV4-1 and TRBJ2-5, with D possibly being TRBD2 (6 bases). The length of the CDR3 is 15 residues. Germline assignment: CDR1 MGHRA and CDR2 YSYEKL. Trimming cost V 1 base and J 5 bases, with 14 bases left between them.

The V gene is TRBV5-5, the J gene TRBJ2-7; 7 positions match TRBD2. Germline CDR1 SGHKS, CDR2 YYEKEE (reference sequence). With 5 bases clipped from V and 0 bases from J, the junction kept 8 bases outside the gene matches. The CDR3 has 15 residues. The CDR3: CASSPSGLSSYEQYF. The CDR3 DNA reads TGTGCCAGCAGTCCTAGCGGCTTAAGCTCCTACGAGCAGTACTTC.

The CDR3 DNA reads as TGTGCCAGCTCACCACTCAATCACAGAAATAATCAGCCCCAGCATTTT. This translates into CASSPLNHRNNQPQHF. V and J are TRBV18 and TRBJ1-5; D unclear. V was cut by 1 base and J by 4 bases, with 14 bases left in between. Per the germline V gene, CDR1 is KGHSH and CDR2 is LQKENI. This CDR3 contains 16 residues.

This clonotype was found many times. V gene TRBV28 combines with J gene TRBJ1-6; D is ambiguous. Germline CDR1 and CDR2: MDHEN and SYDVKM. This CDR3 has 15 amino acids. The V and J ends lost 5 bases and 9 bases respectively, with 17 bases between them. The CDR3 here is CASSPRLGWSSPLHF. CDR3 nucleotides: TGTGCCAGCAGTCCCCGGTTGGGGTGGAGTTCACCCCTCCACTTT.

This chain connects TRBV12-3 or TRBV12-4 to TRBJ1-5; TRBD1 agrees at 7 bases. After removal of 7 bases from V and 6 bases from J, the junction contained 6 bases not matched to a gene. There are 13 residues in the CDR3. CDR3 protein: CASKAGGSQPQHF. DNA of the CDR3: TGTGCCAGCAAAGCAGGGGGAAGTCAGCCCCAGCATTTT.

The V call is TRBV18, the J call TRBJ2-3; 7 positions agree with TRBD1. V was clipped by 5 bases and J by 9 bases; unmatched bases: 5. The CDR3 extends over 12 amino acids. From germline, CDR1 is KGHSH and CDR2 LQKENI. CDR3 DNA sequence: TGTGCCAGCTCAACTCAACAGGGGACGCAGTATTTT. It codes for CASSTQQGTQYF. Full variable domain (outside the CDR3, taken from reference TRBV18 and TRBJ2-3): NAGVMQNPRHLVRRRGQEARLRCSPMKGHSHVYWYRQLPEEGLKFMVYLQKENIIDESGMPKERFSAEFPKEGPSILRIQQVVRGDSAAYFCASSTQQGTQYFGPGTRLTVL.

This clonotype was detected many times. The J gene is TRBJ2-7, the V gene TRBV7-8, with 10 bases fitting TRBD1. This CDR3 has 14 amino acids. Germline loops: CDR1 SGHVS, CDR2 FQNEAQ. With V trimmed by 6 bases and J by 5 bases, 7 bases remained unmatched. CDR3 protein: CASRRRTGGDEQYV. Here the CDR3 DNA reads TGTGCCAGCAGACGCCGGACAGGGGGGGACGAGCAGTACGTC.

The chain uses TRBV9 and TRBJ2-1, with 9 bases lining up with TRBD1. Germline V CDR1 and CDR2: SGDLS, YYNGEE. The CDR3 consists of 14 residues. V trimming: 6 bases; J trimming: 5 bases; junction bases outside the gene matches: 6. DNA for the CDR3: TGTGCCAGCACTCCGGGACAGGGTGACAATGAGCAGTTCTTC. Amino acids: CASTPGQGDNEQFF. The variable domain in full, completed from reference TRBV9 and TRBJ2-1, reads DSGVTQTPKHLITATGQRVTLRCSPRSGDLSVYWYQQSLDQGLQFLIQYYNGEERAKGNILERFSAQQFPDLHSELNLSSLELGDSALYFCASTPGQGDNEQFFGPGTRLTVL.

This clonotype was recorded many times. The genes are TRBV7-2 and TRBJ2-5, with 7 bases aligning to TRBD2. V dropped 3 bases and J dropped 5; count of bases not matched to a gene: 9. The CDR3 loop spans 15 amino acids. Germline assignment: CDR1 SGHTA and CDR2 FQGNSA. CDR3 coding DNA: TGTGCCAGCAGCTTTCTTCCGGGGGGACGGGAGACCCAGTACTTC. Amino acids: CASSFLPGGRETQYF.

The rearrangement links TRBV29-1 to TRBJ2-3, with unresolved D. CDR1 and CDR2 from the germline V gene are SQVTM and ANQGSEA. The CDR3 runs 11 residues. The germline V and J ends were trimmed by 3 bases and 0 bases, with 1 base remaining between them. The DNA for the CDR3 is TGCAGCGTTGAGAGCACAGATACGCAGTATTTT. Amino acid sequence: CSVESTDTQYF.

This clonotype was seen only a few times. CDR3 sequence (DNA): TGCGCCAGCAGCGTGGGGACAGGGGGCAATGAGCAGTTCTTC. Protein sequence: CASSVGTGGNEQFF. This chain links TRBV5-1 with TRBJ2-1; 11 positions match TRBD1. The germline V gene encodes CDR1 SGHRS and CDR2 YFSETQ. Trimming at V came to 4 bases and at J to 6 bases, leaving 3 bases not matched to a gene. CDR3 length equals 14 residues.

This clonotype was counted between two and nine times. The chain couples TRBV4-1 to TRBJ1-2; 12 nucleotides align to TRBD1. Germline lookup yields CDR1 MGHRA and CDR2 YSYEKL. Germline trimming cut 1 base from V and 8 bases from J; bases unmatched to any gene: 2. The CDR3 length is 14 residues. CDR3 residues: CASSQVGTGGGYTF. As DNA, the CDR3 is TGCGCCAGCAGCCAAGTGGGGACAGGGGGCGGCTACACCTTC.

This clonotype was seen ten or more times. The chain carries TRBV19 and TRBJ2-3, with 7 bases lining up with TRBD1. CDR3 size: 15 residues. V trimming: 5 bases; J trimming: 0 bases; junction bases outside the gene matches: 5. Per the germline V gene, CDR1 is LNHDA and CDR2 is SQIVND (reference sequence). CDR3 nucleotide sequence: TGTGCCAGTAGTCAGACAGGGTTTAGCACAGATACGCAGTATTTT. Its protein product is CASSQTGFSTDTQYF.

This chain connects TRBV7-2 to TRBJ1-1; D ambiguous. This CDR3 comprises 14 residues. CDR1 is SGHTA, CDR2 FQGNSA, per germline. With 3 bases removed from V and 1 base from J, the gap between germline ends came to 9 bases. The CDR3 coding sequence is TGTGCCAGCAGCTTCAAGGGTACGAACACTGAAGCTTTCTTT. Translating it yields CASSFKGTNTEAFF.